This entry concerns a single TCR beta chain. Its antigen is as yet unknown. This specimen comes from a study of cytomegalovirus exposure and HLA in healthy donors. Whole-study findings and limits: There were 164 TCR beta chains listed as cytomegalovirus-associated. Later analysis identified about 17,000 TCR beta sequences associated with HLA alleles, using a false discovery rate threshold of 0.05. The availability of immune exposure information extended only to CMV serostatus.

This CDR3 region has 18 residues. Trimming removed 0 bases from V and 7 bases from J; junction bases left unmatched: 14. The V gene's germline CDR1 is LGHNA and CDR2 YSLEER. PCR primers comprised 60 Vbeta and 13 Jbeta primers. Some clones are missing from TCRdb's copy, which holds only in-frame ones; the method was immunoSEQ multiplex PCR. The specimen's table records about 50,000 clones. The J gene is TRBJ1-2, the V gene TRBV4-3, with 10 bases aligning to TRBD1. Sequenced sample: PBMCs. The TCR sequence derives from a woman in her 40s in good health and CMV-seronegative. CDR3 region: CASSQDLGQGLYSGGYTF. The CDR3 DNA sequence: TGCGCCAGCAGCCAAGATTTGGGACAGGGGTTGTATAGCGGTGGCTACACCTTC.